This T cell receptor (beta chain) was sequenced during a study of blood T cells in healthy people across ages. For the second PCR, which ran for about 7 to 11 cycles, a sample-barcoded 5' primer and a J-beta primer mix were used. TCRdb recomputed calls from the 5' RACE reads with MiXCR, one row per CDR3 protein. This table has approximately 1,000,000 distinct CDR3 sequences, 45% appearing once. The V and J ends lost 6 bases and 6 bases, in that order; junction bases with no gene match: 4. Germline V gives CDR1 DFQATT, CDR2 SNEGSKA (reference sequence). The CDR3 runs to 12 residues. The chain carries TRBV20-1 and TRBJ2-2; TRBD1 aligns across 7 bases. The sequence came from a woman aged 55 to 70 in good health. The sequenced sample was blood. CDR3 amino acids: CSAPTGSGELFF. In DNA, the CDR3 is TGCAGTGCACCGACAGGGTCCGGGGAGCTGTTTTTT.